The rows below give T cell receptor beta chains drawn from one sample of a study of Graves' ophthalmopathy and Graves' hyperthyroidism. TCRdb redid the calling of the multiplex PCR reads with MiXCR, one entry per CDR3 protein. This table has 650,000 to 800,000 distinct CDR3 sequences, about 41% appearing once. The sample consisted of peripheral blood. The receptors originated from an adult man with Graves' ophthalmopathy. CDR3s include the opening cysteine and the closing phenylalanine or tryptophan. The order of the fields is J gene, clone size, D gene, V gene, CDR3 protein, CDR3 DNA. A D gene is named only where the DNA matches it firmly. Size is stated for part of the rows, as once, few or many counts, or as a class when the clone is expanded.

TRBJ2-7 | - | TRBD2 | TRBV7-2 | CASSLASGGAGYEQYF | TGTGCCAGCAGCTTAGCTAGCGGGGGGGCCGGCTACGAGCAGTACTTC
TRBJ2-2 | many | - | TRBV7-8 | CASSLAADALTGELFF | TGTGCCAGCAGCTTAGCGGCAGACGCTTTAACCGGGGAGCTGTTTTTT
TRBJ1-1 | many | - | TRBV9 | CASSVGITVPYTEAFF | TGTGCCAGCAGCGTAGGGATAACAGTCCCCTACACTGAAGCTTTCTTT
TRBJ2-2 | - | TRBD2 | TRBV20-1 | CSARSRRGGATNTGELFF | TGCAGTGCTAGATCCCGACGGGGAGGGGCGACGAACACCGGGGAGCTGTTTTTT
TRBJ1-3 | many | - | TRBV12-3/TRBV12-4 | CASRPRRSSGNTIYF | TGTGCCAGCAGACCACGGAGGAGCTCTGGAAACACCATATATTTT
TRBJ2-5 | once | TRBD2 | TRBV20-1 | CSAEPGTSGSETRYF | TGCAGTGCAGAACCCGGGACTAGCGGGAGTGAGACCCGGTACTTC
TRBJ2-7 | - | - | TRBV7-9 | CASIVNTGIGELYF | TGTGCCAGCATTGTGAACACAGGGATCGGGGAGCTGTACTTC
TRBJ2-7 | - | - | TRBV6-4 | CAREDSYSYEQYF | TGTGCTAGAGAGGACTCGTACTCCTACGAGCAGTACTTC
TRBJ1-6 | - | - | TRBV10-3 | CASSEAPLQGLDSPLHF | TGTGCCAGCAGTGAAGCGCCCTTACAGGGACTAGATTCACCCCTCCACTTT
TRBJ2-2 | - | - | TRBV27 | CASKGIGELFF | TGTGCCAGCAAGGGAATCGGGGAGCTGTTTTTT
TRBJ1-3 | - | - | TRBV29-1 | CSVEGQSAGNTIYF | TGCAGCGTTGAAGGCCAGAGTGCCGGAAACACCATATATTTT
TRBJ2-7 | - | - | TRBV11-2 | CASSQDILLYEQYF | TGTGCCAGCAGCCAGGACATATTACTCTACGAGCAGTACTTC
TRBJ1-1 | many | - | TRBV2 | CADGGLNTEAFF | TGTGCCGACGGAGGGTTGAACACTGAAGCTTTCTTT
TRBJ1-5 | few | TRBD1 | TRBV2 | CASSQGQALGQPQHF | TGTGCCAGCAGCCAGGGACAGGCCCTCGGGCAGCCCCAGCATTTT
TRBJ1-6 | many | - | TRBV24-1 | CATSPDSPLHF | TGTGCCACCAGCCCGGATTCACCCCTCCACTTT
TRBJ1-5 | - | - | TRBV20-1 | CSAQAGFNQPQHF | TGCAGTGCTCAGGCAGGGTTCAATCAGCCCCAGCATTTT
TRBJ2-2 | - | TRBD2 | TRBV7-9 | CASSQDFSGELSGELFF | TGTGCCAGCAGCCAAGACTTTAGCGGGGAACTAAGCGGGGAGCTGTTTTTT
TRBJ1-6 | - | - | TRBV10-3 | CATGQVNSPLHF | TGTGCCACCGGTCAGGTCAATTCACCCCTCCACTTT
TRBJ2-5 | many | TRBD1 | TRBV10-3 | CAISEPDRAGKTQYF | TGTGCCATCAGTGAACCCGACAGGGCTGGAAAGACCCAGTACTTC
TRBJ1-5 | - | - | TRBV7-2 | CASSFSGFGTQHF | TGTGCCAGCAGCTTTTCGGGTTTTGGGACCCAGCATTTT
TRBJ1-4 | - | - | TRBV20-1 | CSARRGDEKLFF | TGCAGTGCTAGGAGAGGGGATGAAAAACTGTTTTTT
TRBJ2-3 | - | - | TRBV7-9 | CASSVTDTQYF | TGTGCCAGCAGCGTCACAGATACGCAGTATTTT